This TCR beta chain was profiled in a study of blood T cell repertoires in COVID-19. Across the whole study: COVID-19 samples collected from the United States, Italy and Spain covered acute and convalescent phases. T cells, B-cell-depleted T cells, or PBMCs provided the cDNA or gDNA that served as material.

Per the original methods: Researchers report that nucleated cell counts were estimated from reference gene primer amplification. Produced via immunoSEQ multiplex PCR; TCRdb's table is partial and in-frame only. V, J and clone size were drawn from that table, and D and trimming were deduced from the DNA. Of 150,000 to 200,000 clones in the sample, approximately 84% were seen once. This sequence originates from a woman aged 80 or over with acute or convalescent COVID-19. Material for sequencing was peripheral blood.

The chain's CDR3 is CASSLEDSSVHTEAFF. The CDR3 nucleotides read TGTGCCAGCAGCCTAGAGGACAGTTCGGTCCACACTGAAGCTTTCTTT. This chain joins TRBV7-8 and TRBJ1-1; a possible D gene is TRBD1 (6 bases). CDR1 SGHVS and CDR2 FQNEAQ come from the germline V gene. This CDR3 is 16 amino acids long. V lost 5 bases to trimming and J lost 3 bases, with 19 bases between them.